This T cell receptor (beta chain) was found in a study of cytomegalovirus exposure and HLA in healthy donors. The CDR3 runs to 12 residues. The V end lost 3 bases, the J end lost 8 bases, and 13 bases lay between the germline ends. From germline, CDR1 is SQVTM and CDR2 ANQGSEA. It was with 60 Vbeta and 13 Jbeta primers that the PCR ran. Data came from immunoSEQ multiplex PCR; TCRdb stores just in-frame clones and leaves some out. The sample lists some 170,000 clones, more than 60% occurring once. The sequenced sample was PBMCs. This TCR was recovered from a middle-aged man in good health and CMV-seronegative. J is TRBJ1-1 and V is TRBV29-1, with D perhaps matching TRBD1 (5 bases). CDR3: CSVELGGGEAFF. The CDR3 DNA reads as TGCAGCGTTGAGTTGGGGGGAGGAGAAGCTTTCTTT.